This T cell receptor beta chain was identified during a study of PD-1 blockade in classical Hodgkin lymphoma. Measured with immunoSEQ multiplex PCR; TCRdb has only the in-frame clones, and not every one. Counted here are roughly 40,000 clones, around nine tenths occurring once; the ten biggest clones make up roughly a tenth. Overall study findings and caveats: Diversity in CD4+ TCRs, unlike that measured in CD8+ TCRs, had risen significantly by C4D1. Individuals initiating nivolumab under 1 year after ASCT were excluded.

Patients all relapsed after autologous stem cell transplantation, and there was variation in brentuximab vedotin exposure. On this clone itself: Its antigen is unidentified.

The sequencing used peripheral blood mononuclear cells (PBMCs), collected at baseline. This sequence originates from a human donor with classical Hodgkin lymphoma.

The CDR3 here is CASRERLQGAGSYEQYF. DNA for the CDR3: TGTGCCAGCAGAGAAAGATTACAGGGGGCGGGGTCCTACGAGCAGTACTTC. The chain carries TRBV27 and TRBJ2-7; 9 bases match TRBD1. The CDR3 runs to 17 residues. The germline gives CDR1 MNHEY, CDR2 SMNVEV (reference sequence). V lost 6 bases, J lost 1 base, and 13 bases stayed unmatched.